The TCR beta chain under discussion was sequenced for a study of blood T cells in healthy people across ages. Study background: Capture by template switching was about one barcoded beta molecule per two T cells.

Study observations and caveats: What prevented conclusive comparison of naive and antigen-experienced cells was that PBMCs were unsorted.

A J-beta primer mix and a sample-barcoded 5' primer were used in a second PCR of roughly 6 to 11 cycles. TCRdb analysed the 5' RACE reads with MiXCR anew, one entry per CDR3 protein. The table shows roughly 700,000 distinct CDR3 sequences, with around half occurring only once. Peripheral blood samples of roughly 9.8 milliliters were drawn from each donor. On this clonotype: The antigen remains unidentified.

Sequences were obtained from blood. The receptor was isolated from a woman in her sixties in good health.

The CDR3 DNA sequence: TGTGCCAGCAGCACGTACAGGGAACCGGCTGAACGTTACGAGCAGTACTTC. Translated, it gives CASSTYREPAERYEQYF. This chain uses TRBV11-2 with TRBJ2-7, with D possibly TRBD1 on 6 matching bases. Germline values: CDR1 SGHAT, CDR2 FQNNGV. V lost 5 bases to trimming and J lost 4 bases, with 24 bases between them. This CDR3 is 17 amino acids long.